These 25 T cell receptor beta chains were all obtained from the same sample, sequenced in a study of early T cells in non-severe SARS-CoV-2 infection. MiXCR, applied by TCRdb to the 5' RACE reads, yields one record per CDR3 protein. The sample lists tens of thousands of distinct CDR3 sequences, 4% seen once, with 2.5% to 3.5% in the top ten. Sequencing used whole blood. The source is an adult who was a healthcare worker with PCR-confirmed SARS-CoV-2 infection or an uninfected control (not recorded which).

The table lists this clonotype with many counts. V usage is TRBV11-2 and J usage is TRBJ2-1; TRBD2 matches 10 bases. CDR1 and CDR2 (germline): SGHAT, FQNNGV. V dropped 1 base and J dropped 10; count of bases not matched to a gene: 10. The CDR3 contains 16 residues. CDR3 DNA sequence: TGTGCCAGCAGCTTAGTCCCCAGCGGGAGGGTTTGGGAGCAGTTCTTC. As protein: CASSLVPSGRVWEQFF.

This clonotype occurred many times. This chain uses TRBV12-3 or TRBV12-4 with TRBJ2-5; a possible D gene is TRBD2 (6 bases). Trimming removed 5 bases at V and 0 bases at J, with 16 bases between. The CDR3 extends over 16 amino acids. CDR3 DNA: TGTGCCAGCAGTCAAGGCATAGCGGTGTACCAAGAGACCCAGTACTTC. Residues: CASSQGIAVYQETQYF.

Ten or more counts support this clonotype. V usage is TRBV6-5 and J usage is TRBJ2-3; D tentatively fits TRBD1 or TRBD2 (8 bases each). The CDR3 length is 16 residues. Trimming shortened V by 4 bases and J by 6 bases, and 20 bases separated the two germline ends. CDR1 MNHEY and CDR2 SVGAGI come from the germline V gene. This CDR3 is CASSSRFGGDRDTQYF. The CDR3 coding sequence is TGTGCCAGCAGTTCCCGTTTCGGGGGGGACAGGGATACGCAGTATTTT.

This clonotype was observed a handful of times. The chain carries TRBV11-2 and TRBJ2-3; TRBD1 matches at 8 bases. The CDR3 loop spans 14 amino acids. Germline trimming cut 2 bases from V and 4 bases from J; bases unmatched to any gene: 2. The germline CDR1 and CDR2 sequences are SGHAT and FQNNGV. The CDR3 loop is CASSLQGASDTQYF. As DNA, the CDR3 is TGTGCCAGCAGCTTACAGGGGGCATCAGATACGCAGTATTTT.

In its sample, this clonotype was seen a few times. The chain recombines TRBV18 with TRBJ1-5; no clear D gene. CDR1 KGHSH and CDR2 LQKENI come from the germline V gene. The CDR3 loop spans 13 amino acids. Trimming cost V 1 base and J 4 bases, with 5 bases left between them. CDR3 in amino acids: CASSPQRNQPQHF. The CDR3 DNA reads TGTGCCAGCTCACCACAGAGAAATCAGCCCCAGCATTTT. Using reference TRBV18 and TRBJ1-5 for the parts outside the CDR3, the full variable domain is NAGVMQNPRHLVRRRGQEARLRCSPMKGHSHVYWYRQLPEEGLKFMVYLQKENIIDESGMPKERFSAEFPKEGPSILRIQQVVRGDSAAYFCASSPQRNQPQHFGDGTRLSIL.

Of note for this clonotype: A much larger clone differs by one base, so this may be a read error. The gene calls are TRBV12-3 or TRBV12-4 and TRBJ2-7; D possibly corresponds to TRBD2 (5 bases). The CDR3 is made up of 15 amino acids. In DNA, the CDR3 is TGTGTCAGCAGCCCAGACACCGTTCGGGGATACGAGCAGTACTTC. Its protein is CVSSPDTVRGYEQYF.

This clonotype was seen at least ten times. The chain has TRBV5-1 and TRBJ2-3; a possible D gene is TRBD2 (5 bases). Germline assignment: CDR1 SGHRS and CDR2 YFSETQ. Trimming shortened V by 3 bases and J by 4 bases, and 12 bases separated the two germline ends. This CDR3 spans 14 amino acids. The CDR3 DNA reads TGCGCCAGCAGCTCGGGGTGGTCTCCAGATACGCAGTATTTT. Residues: CASSSGWSPDTQYF.

In its sample, this clonotype was seen many times. The chain has TRBV11-3 and TRBJ2-1; TRBD2 matches 11 bases. V shed 4 bases, J shed 7 bases, and the junction held 15 bases outside the gene matches. The V gene's germline CDR1 is SGHNT and CDR2 YENEEA. This CDR3 has 18 residues. The CDR3 region is CASSSSGLAGGRTNEQFF. CDR3 in DNA: TGTGCCAGCAGCTCCTCTGGGCTAGCGGGAGGCAGAACGAATGAGCAGTTCTTC.

This clonotype was detected many times. CDR3 region: CASSLQGTEAFF. The CDR3 DNA reads as TGTGCCAGCAGTCTTCAAGGTACTGAAGCTTTCTTT. The chain recombines TRBV12-3 or TRBV12-4 with TRBJ1-1; no firm D call. The CDR3 has 12 amino acids. Trimming left V 5 bases short and J 5 bases short, with 9 bases between.

There are many counts of this clonotype. The chain recombines TRBV5-1 with TRBJ2-7; D unresolved. Per germline, CDR1 SGHRS and CDR2 YFSETQ. The CDR3 is 15 amino acids. V lost 4 bases and J 3 bases, leaving 17 bases between the germline ends. The CDR3, as DNA: TGCGCCAGCAGCAAAGGACGGGTCGAGAACTACGAGCAGTACTTC. Amino acid sequence: CASSKGRVENYEQYF.

This clonotype showed up many times. V gene TRBV5-1 combines with J gene TRBJ1-4, with 10 bases aligning to TRBD1. V shed 4 bases and J 7 bases; nucleotides not matched to a gene: 4. Germline CDR1 reads SGHRS; CDR2 reads YFSETQ. The CDR3 runs to 14 residues. The CDR3 is CASSGGDRGEKLFF. The DNA for the CDR3 is TGCGCCAGCAGCGGCGGGGACAGGGGTGAAAAACTGTTTTTT.

This clonotype was counted ten times or more. The CDR3 here is CASGPQGITGELFF. The CDR3 bases are TGTGCCAGCGGGCCCCAGGGGATTACCGGGGAGCTGTTTTTT. The V and J genes are TRBV7-3 and TRBJ2-2; D is perhaps TRBD1 (6 bases). This CDR3 spans 14 amino acids. CDR1 is SGHTA, CDR2 FQGTGA, per germline. Trimming pared 8 bases from V and 5 bases from J, leaving 15 bases between.

The chain employs TRBV20-1 and TRBJ1-2; 7 bases are shared with TRBD1. Germline V gene data show CDR1 as DFQATT and CDR2 as SNEGSKA (reference sequence). The CDR3 is 13 amino acids. V shed 7 bases and J 4 bases; nucleotides not matched to a gene: 9. This CDR3 is CSVAPQGGYGYTF. The CDR3 bases are TGCAGTGTGGCTCCTCAGGGGGGCTATGGCTACACCTTC.

This clonotype was recorded many times. The rearrangement joins TRBV12-2 to TRBJ1-1. TRBV12-2 is a listed pseudogene. The CDR3 is 16 residues long. As DNA, the CDR3 is TGTGCAAGTCGCTTAGTATGGTATGGCTTGGGGACTGAAGCTTTCTTT. It codes for CASRLVWYGLGTEAFF.

In its sample, this clonotype was seen many times. This chain joins TRBV5-1 and TRBJ2-5, with 11 bases that match TRBD1. The V segment lost 4 bases and the J segment 6 bases; nucleotides outside the gene matches: 8. The CDR3 spans 15 residues. Germline CDR1 reads SGHRS; CDR2 reads YFSETQ. The CDR3 here is CASSLPGQGGKTQYF. CDR3 in DNA: TGCGCCAGCAGCCTTCCGGGACAGGGGGGAAAGACCCAGTACTTC.

In this sample, this clonotype turned up many times. The chain links TRBV12-3 or TRBV12-4 to TRBJ2-1; D is unclear. The length of the CDR3 is 13 residues. Trimming shortened V by 5 bases and J by 5 bases, and 10 bases separated the two germline ends. In DNA, the CDR3 is TGTGCCAGCAGTGCCCGTTTTGACAATGAGCAGTTCTTC. Amino acid sequence: CASSARFDNEQFF.

This clonotype has at least ten counts. The gene calls are TRBV12-5 and TRBJ2-3; D not certain. Germline V CDR1 and CDR2: LGHNT, FRNRAP. CDR3 length equals 13 residues. V lost 0 bases and J 6 bases, leaving 7 bases between the germline ends. As DNA, the CDR3 is TGTGCTAGTGGTTTGGTGGAGACGGATACGCAGTATTTT. This translates into CASGLVETDTQYF.

This clonotype was observed at least ten times. This sequence joins TRBV11-2 and TRBJ1-2, with D possibly matching TRBD1 (6 bases). CDR1 and CDR2 from the germline V gene are SGHAT and FQNNGV. This CDR3 contains 13 residues. Trimming removed 5 bases from V and 6 bases from J, with 13 bases in between. CDR3 sequence: CASSPRRGHGYTF. The CDR3 bases are TGTGCCAGCAGCCCCCGACGGGGGCATGGCTACACCTTC.

The chain uses TRBV18 and TRBJ1-5; D possibly corresponds to TRBD1 (6 bases). The CDR3 totals 14 residues. Germline lookup yields CDR1 KGHSH and CDR2 LQKENI. V lost 6 bases, J lost 2 bases, and 11 bases lay in between. CDR3 in amino acids: CASSTGFGNQPQHF. Written as DNA, the CDR3 is TGTGCCAGCTCGACAGGCTTCGGCAATCAGCCCCAGCATTTT.

This clonotype has just a few counts. V gene TRBV28 combines with J gene TRBJ2-7; 7 bases line up with TRBD1. The CDR3 spans 14 residues. Germline CDR1 reads MDHEN; CDR2 reads SYDVKM. With V trimmed by 7 bases and J by 1 base, 7 bases remained unmatched. CDR3 DNA sequence: TGTGCCAGCACGGGCGACAGGGTATCCTACGAGCAGTACTTC. This codes for CASTGDRVSYEQYF. Based on the CDR3 plus reference TRBV28 and TRBJ2-7, the full variable domain is DVKVTQSSRYLVKRTGEKVFLECVQDMDHENMFWYRQDPGLGLRLIYFSYDVKMKEKGDIPEGYSVSREKKERFSLILESASTNQTSMYLCASTGDRVSYEQYFGPGTRLTVT.

This clonotype has at least ten counts. The chain joins TRBV4-1 to TRBJ2-3; D is uncertain. Trimming removed 0 bases at V and 2 bases at J, with 6 bases between. The CDR3 covers 14 residues. The germline V gene has CDR1 MGHRA and CDR2 YSYEKL. In nucleotides, the CDR3 is TGCGCCAGCAGCCAAGAGGACGACACAGATACGCAGTATTTT. As protein: CASSQEDDTDTQYF.

The J gene is TRBJ1-4, the V gene TRBV20-1; D remains unclear. The CDR3 contains 14 residues. Trimming took off 0 bases at V and 8 bases at J, with 13 bases between the two ends. Germline V gene sequence: CDR1 DFQATT, CDR2 SNEGSKA (reference sequence). CDR3 sequence (DNA): TGCAGTGCTAGAGAACCTACTTCGAACGAAAAACTGTTTTTT. It encodes CSAREPTSNEKLFF.

This clonotype has ten or more counts. The V call is TRBV11-2, the J call TRBJ2-7, with 12 bases identical to TRBD2. CDR1 is SGHAT and CDR2 is FQNNGV in the germline V gene. The CDR3 sequence is 18 residues long. Trimming removed 2 bases from V and 5 bases from J; junction bases left unmatched: 13. The CDR3 is CASSLLATRTSGINEQYF. The CDR3 DNA reads as TGTGCCAGCAGCTTATTAGCCACACGGACTAGCGGGATTAACGAGCAGTACTTC. The full variable domain, completed using reference TRBV11-2 and TRBJ2-7, is EAGVAQSPRYKIIEKRQSVAFWCNPISGHATLYWYQQILGQGPKLLIQFQNNGVVDDSQLPKDRFSAERLKGVDSTLKIQPAKLEDSAVYLCASSLLATRTSGINEQYFGPGTRLTVT.

The sample holds many counts of this clonotype. The rearrangement links TRBV7-6 to TRBJ2-2; TRBD2 might be the D (5 bases). The CDR3 runs 15 residues. CDR1 SGHVS and CDR2 FNYEAQ come from the germline V gene. V lost 5 bases, J lost 1 base, and 11 bases lay in between. CDR3 coding DNA: TGTGCCAGCAGCGAGGGTCCAGGGAACACCGGGGAGCTGTTTTTT. This sequence encodes CASSEGPGNTGELFF.

V is TRBV20-1 and J is TRBJ2-7; 10 nucleotides match TRBD1. Germline V gene sequence: CDR1 DFQATT, CDR2 SNEGSKA (reference sequence). This CDR3 has 14 residues. Trimming removed 5 bases from V and 0 bases from J; junction bases left unmatched: 4. CDR3: CSAGTGANSYEQYF. The CDR3 DNA sequence: TGCAGTGCTGGGACAGGGGCGAACTCCTACGAGCAGTACTTC.